This T cell receptor (beta chain) appears in the sequencing data of a study of blood T cell repertoires in COVID-19. Study background: COVID-19 samples, acute and convalescent, were from the United States, Italy and Spain. T cells, B-cell-depleted T cells, or PBMCs supplied cDNA or gDNA.

Trimming took off 3 bases at V and 0 bases at J, with 12 bases between the two ends. CDR1 MDHEN and CDR2 SYDVKM come from the germline V gene. This CDR3 spans 15 amino acids. Per the original data handling: Amplification of reference gene primers was used by the study to estimate nucleated cell counts. Sequencing used immunoSEQ multiplex PCR; TCRdb keeps in-frame clones, though not all of them. The DNA gave D and trimming, while V, J and clone size come from that table. The profile shows nearly 200,000 clones, about 83% of them singletons. The chain employs TRBV28 and TRBJ2-7, with D perhaps matching TRBD1 (5 bases). The receptor was derived from a woman in her seventies with active or convalescent COVID-19. The sequenced sample consisted of peripheral blood. This chain's CDR3 is CASSFGGHPSYEQYF. CDR3 nucleotide sequence: TGTGCCAGCAGTTTTGGTGGACATCCCTCCTACGAGCAGTACTTC.